This note documents a single T cell receptor (beta chain) sequence. This entry belongs to a study of blood T cell dynamics during melanoma immunotherapy. Time point indicated: week 3, after first cycle of checkpoint inhibitor. One draw preceded checkpoint blockade; another followed its first cycle at week 3. Sequencing used immunoSEQ multiplex PCR; TCRdb keeps in-frame clones, though not all of them. The data show 10,000 to 15,000 clones, with approximately 90% seen just once and about 4.2% held by the top ten. The CDR3 contains 12 residues. From germline, CDR1 is MGHDK and CDR2 SYGVNS. V was pared by 2 bases and J by 2 bases, with 4 bases between.

This TCR was recovered from a human donor with melanoma. The source was blood, collected from a patient treated with checkpoint blockade. V gene TRBV25-1 combines with J gene TRBJ2-7; D gene ambiguous. This CDR3 is CASSENAYEQYF. The CDR3 nucleotides are TGTGCCAGCAGTGAAAACGCCTACGAGCAGTACTTC.